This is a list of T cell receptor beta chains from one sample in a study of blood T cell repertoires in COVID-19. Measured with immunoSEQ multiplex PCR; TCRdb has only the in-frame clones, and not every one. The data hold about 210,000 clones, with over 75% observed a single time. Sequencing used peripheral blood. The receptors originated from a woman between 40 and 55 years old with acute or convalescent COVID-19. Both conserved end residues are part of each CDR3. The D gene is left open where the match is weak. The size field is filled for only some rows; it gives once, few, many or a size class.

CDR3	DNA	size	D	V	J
CASSPLGGGSLSTDTQYF	TGTGCCAGCAGCCCTCTTGGCGGGGGGTCCCTCAGCACAGATACGCAGTATTTT	-	TRBD2	TRBV7-8	TRBJ2-3
CASRLDRDGELFF	TGTGCCAGCAGGCTCGACAGGGACGGGGAGCTGTTTTTT	-	TRBD1	TRBV2	TRBJ2-2
CASIGDWTEAFF	TGTGCCTCTATCGGGGACTGGACTGAAGCTTTCTTT	-	-	TRBV10-3	TRBJ1-1
CASSPRGGRGTEAFF	TGTGCCAGCAGCCCCCGCGGGGGGCGCGGTACTGAAGCTTTCTTT	-	-	TRBV7-9	TRBJ1-1
CASRHPGQGHGYTF	TGTGCCAGCAGGCATCCCGGACAGGGCCATGGCTACACCTTC	few	TRBD1	TRBV6-6	TRBJ1-2
CASSQEDTSGDDNEQFF	TGCGCCAGCAGCCAAGAAGATACTAGCGGAGACGATAATGAGCAGTTCTTC	-	TRBD2	TRBV4-1	TRBJ2-1
CASSHGGVSGNTIYF	TGTGCCAGCAGCCACGGGGGAGTCTCTGGAAACACCATATATTTT	-	-	TRBV3-1/TRBV3-2	TRBJ1-3
CATNRDRGRWGQPQHF	TGTGCCACCAACCGGGACAGGGGACGGTGGGGCCAGCCCCAGCATTTT	once	TRBD1	TRBV19	TRBJ1-5
CASSLLPGTVSYNSPLHF	TGTGCCAGCAGCTTACTCCCGGGTACGGTTAGCTATAATTCACCCCTCCACTTT	-	-	TRBV7-9	TRBJ1-6
CASSLGGTGGSPLHF	TGTGCCAGCAGCTTAGGGGGAACAGGGGGTTCACCCCTCCACTTT	-	TRBD1	TRBV7-6	TRBJ1-6
CASSQTYHNQPQHF	TGTGCCAGCAGTCAAACCTATCACAATCAGCCCCAGCATTTT	-	-	TRBV7-8	TRBJ1-5
CASKDRAVETQYF	TGTGCCAGCAAGGACAGGGCGGTGGAGACCCAGTACTTC	-	TRBD1	TRBV6-5	TRBJ2-5
CSVEGNYGYTF	TGCAGTGTAGAGGGTAACTATGGCTACACCTTC	-	-	TRBV20-1	TRBJ1-2
CASSLTASGNTIYF	TGTGCCAGCAGTCTTACAGCCTCTGGAAACACCATATATTTT	-	-	TRBV6-5	TRBJ1-3
CASSFLSGGYNEQFF	TGTGCCAGCAGCTTTCTAAGCGGGGGTTACAATGAGCAGTTCTTC	-	TRBD2	TRBV11-2	TRBJ2-1
CASSLRIRQEMNTGELFF	TGTGCCAGCAGCTTACGCATAAGACAGGAAATGAACACCGGGGAGCTGTTTTTT	-	-	TRBV11-2	TRBJ2-2
CASSHGQGLSYTF	TGCGCCAGCAGCCACGGACAGGGGCTTAGCTACACCTTC	-	TRBD1	TRBV4-1	TRBJ1-2